These 30 T cell receptor beta chains were sequenced from one sample in a study of blood T cells in healthy people across ages. Primers used in a second PCR of roughly 6 to 11 cycles were a sample-barcoded 5' primer and a J-beta primer mix. MiXCR was run by TCRdb on the 5' RACE reads, yielding one entry per CDR3 protein. The sample lists 600,000 to 1,000,000 distinct CDR3 sequences, 20% to 25% seen once, with 3% to 4.5% in the top ten. This same sample was also taken into another study, of T cells of mothers and their children.

Sample: blood. The receptors derive from a boy between 10 and 17 years old in good health.

The CDR3 bases are TGTGCCAGCAGAGCCGCCCTAGCGGCCGGGGAGCTGTTTTTT. Encoded protein: CASRAALAAGELFF. The rearrangement uses TRBV2 and TRBJ2-2; 7 nucleotides align to TRBD2. The CDR3 is 14 amino acids. CDR1 and CDR2 (germline): SNHLY, FYNNEI. V was pared by 6 bases and J by 6 bases, with 7 bases of the junction left unmatched.

V gene TRBV28 combines with J gene TRBJ2-1, with D possibly TRBD2 on 7 matching bases. The germline V and J ends were trimmed by 10 bases and 5 bases, with 21 bases remaining between them. Germline V CDR1 and CDR2: MDHEN, SYDVKM. The CDR3 totals 15 residues. CDR3 residues: CATVGAASGNNEQFF. CDR3 in DNA: TGTGCCACCGTGGGGGCCGCTAGCGGCAACAATGAGCAGTTCTTC.

This chain links TRBV9 with TRBJ1-6; 7 positions match TRBD1. Losses at the gene ends were 3 bases for V and 7 bases for J; bases not matched to a gene: 7. The CDR3 contains 15 residues. Germline lookup yields CDR1 SGDLS and CDR2 YYNGEE. Here the CDR3 DNA reads TGTGCCAGCAGCGAGTGGGACAGCAAAAATTCACCCCTCCACTTT. This encodes CASSEWDSKNSPLHF.

The J gene is TRBJ2-5, the V gene TRBV4-3; 11 positions match TRBD2. The CDR3 runs to 17 residues. V shed 0 bases and J 2 bases; nucleotides not matched to a gene: 5. Germline V gives CDR1 LGHNA, CDR2 YSLEER. The DNA for the CDR3 is TGCGCCAGCAGCCAAGATTGGGGACTAGCGGATCAAGAGACCCAGTACTTC. It translates to CASSQDWGLADQETQYF.

The chain recombines TRBV7-2 with TRBJ1-1; no reliable D call. Trimming removed 0 bases from V and 10 bases from J, with 12 bases in between. The CDR3 is 13 amino acids. Germline assignment: CDR1 SGHTA and CDR2 FQGNSA. CDR3: CASSLAMTRRAFF. CDR3 bases: TGTGCCAGCAGCTTAGCCATGACGAGGAGAGCTTTCTTT.

This clonotype was picked up a small number of times. The chain recombines TRBV6-2 or TRBV6-3 with TRBJ1-1; D remains ambiguous. The CDR3 contains 15 residues. V was trimmed by 8 bases and J by 1 base, leaving 17 bases between them. In germline, CDR1 is MNHEY, CDR2 SVGEGT. The CDR3: CASSKRTGKNTEAFF. DNA for the CDR3: TGTGCCAGCTCTAAGCGAACCGGAAAGAACACTGAAGCTTTCTTT.

This clonotype has more than one count but fewer than ten. This chain connects TRBV5-6 to TRBJ2-3, with D perhaps TRBD1 (5 bases). Per germline, CDR1 SGHDT and CDR2 YYEEEE. Trimming took off 4 bases at V and 6 bases at J, with 18 bases between the two ends. This CDR3 spans 15 amino acids. The CDR3 loop reads CASSARVRGSDTQYF. CDR3 bases: TGTGCCAGCAGCGCCCGGGTAAGGGGTTCCGATACGCAGTATTTT.

In this sample, this clonotype turned up a few times. This sequence joins TRBV5-6 and TRBJ2-5; TRBD2 matches 7 bases. From germline, CDR1 is SGHDT and CDR2 YYEEEE. The CDR3 has 17 amino acids. V lost 1 base, J lost 2 bases, and 11 bases stayed unmatched. The CDR3 region is CASSLYPPGGGQETQYF. DNA for the CDR3: TGTGCCAGCAGCTTGTATCCCCCGGGCGGGGGACAAGAGACCCAGTACTTC.

Notes on this clonotype: One junction end does not reproduce the germline sequence, and a read error may be involved. The chain links TRBV10-3 to TRBJ2-7, with TRBD2 matching 7 bases. The CDR3 length is 14 residues. CDR1 ENHRY and CDR2 SYGVKD come from the germline V gene. CDR3 in amino acids: CATGREGLYYGQYF. The CDR3 DNA reads TGTGCAACCGGTCGAGAGGGACTATACTACGGGCAGTACTTC.

The genes are TRBV7-9 and TRBJ1-3; a weak D match, TRBD1 (6 bases). Germline V CDR1 and CDR2: SEHNR, FQNEAQ (reference sequence). The CDR3 has 16 residues. The germline V and J ends were trimmed by 8 bases and 4 bases, with 21 bases remaining between them. In DNA, the CDR3 is TGTGCCAGCGCCCGGGCCGGGGGCGATTCGGGAAACACCATATATTTT. This sequence encodes CASARAGGDSGNTIYF.

This clonotype has more than one count but fewer than ten. The CDR3 loop is CASSLKLQTGSFATNEKLFF. The CDR3 nucleotides are TGTGCCAGCAGCTTAAAGTTACAGACAGGGTCCTTCGCAACTAATGAAAAACTGTTTTTT. The rearrangement links TRBV7-9 to TRBJ1-4; 7 nucleotides agree with TRBD1. In germline, CDR1 is SEHNR, CDR2 FQNEAQ (reference sequence). The trim removed 2 bases at V and 0 bases at J, leaving 15 bases unmatched. This CDR3 region has 20 residues.

The CDR3 is CSARDPDRDTQYF. CDR3 sequence (DNA): TGCAGTGCTAGAGATCCGGACCGGGATACGCAGTATTTT. The rearrangement uses TRBV20-1 and TRBJ2-3; D is uncertain. CDR1 and CDR2 from the germline V gene are DFQATT and SNEGSKA (reference sequence). The CDR3 runs to 13 residues. The V and J ends lost 0 bases and 6 bases respectively, with 10 bases between them.

This clonotype was detected only a few times. The CDR3 sequence: CASSYTKDRVEETQYF. The CDR3 bases are TGTGCCAGCAGTTACACCAAGGACAGGGTCGAAGAGACCCAGTACTTC. The V and J genes are TRBV6-8 and TRBJ2-5, with TRBD1 identical over 8 bases. The V segment lost 2 bases and the J segment 3 bases; nucleotides outside the gene matches: 8. CDR3 length: 16 amino acids. The germline V gene encodes CDR1 MNHGY and CDR2 SAAAGT.

For this clonotype: Germline is not matched at one junction end, which may reflect a read error. The chain carries TRBV27 and TRBJ2-2; TRBD2 agrees at 7 bases. Germline CDR1 and CDR2: MNHEY and SMNVEV (reference sequence). CDR3 length equals 14 residues. This CDR3 reads CASKLGGVTGGLFF. CDR3 nucleotides: TGTGCCAGCAAGCTGGGAGGGGTAACCGGGGGGCTGTTTTTT.

The J gene is TRBJ2-7, the V gene TRBV6-1; TRBD1 is a possible D gene (6 bases). Germline CDR1 MNHNS, CDR2 SASEGT. There are 13 residues in the CDR3. Deletions cut 1 base from V and 7 bases from J, with 11 bases between. This CDR3 reads CASSEDRVWEQYF. Here the CDR3 DNA reads TGTGCCAGCAGTGAAGACAGGGTTTGGGAGCAGTACTTC.

The rearrangement links TRBV7-9 to TRBJ2-2, with D maybe TRBD1 (6 bases). CDR1 SEHNR and CDR2 FQNEAQ come from the germline V gene (reference sequence). The CDR3 consists of 14 residues. The V gene lost 4 bases and the J gene lost 5 bases, with 11 bases spanning the gap. CDR3 sequence: CASSSTDRTGELFF. CDR3 coding DNA: TGTGCCAGCAGCTCCACAGACAGGACCGGGGAGCTGTTTTTT.

The rearrangement links TRBV29-1 to TRBJ2-1; TRBD1 matches at 7 bases. The J call may be faulty, since TRBJ2-7 better matches the DNA end. The CDR3 is made up of 13 amino acids. Looked up from germline, CDR1 is SQVTM and CDR2 is ANQGSEA. CDR3 DNA: TGCAGCGCCCGGGGACAGTATGGAGACGAGCAGTACTTC. Translation: CSARGQYGDEQYF.

This clonotype has a handful of counts. The rearrangement joins TRBV3-1 to TRBJ1-6, with unresolved D. The CDR3 has 15 amino acids. Germline V gene data show CDR1 as LGHDT and CDR2 as YNNKEL (reference sequence). Between the trimmed V and J ends, which lost 0 bases and 10 bases, there was a span of 13 bases. In DNA form, the CDR3 reads TGTGCCAGCAGCCAAGAATCCAGTGGGCGGTCACCCCTCCACTTT. Residues: CASSQESSGRSPLHF.

The V call is TRBV20-1, the J call TRBJ1-3; D call uncertain. The CDR3 loop spans 18 amino acids. Germline V gene lookup returns CDR1 DFQATT and CDR2 SNEGSKA (reference sequence). V was shortened by 6 bases and J by 0 bases, with 24 bases between the two germline ends. The CDR3 loop is CSASVPPGSFASGNTIYF. CDR3 nucleotide sequence: TGCAGTGCCAGCGTCCCCCCAGGAAGTTTCGCCTCTGGAAACACCATATATTTT.

There are many counts of this clonotype. The CDR3 coding sequence is TGCGCCAGCAGCCAAAACCGGGGGGCCTACGAGCAGTACTTC. Protein product: CASSQNRGAYEQYF. The V call is TRBV4-1, the J call TRBJ2-7; 7 nucleotides align to TRBD2. Per germline, CDR1 MGHRA and CDR2 YSYEKL. The V segment lost 2 bases and the J segment 2 bases; nucleotides outside the gene matches: 3. The CDR3 is 14 amino acids.

This clonotype was seen at least ten times. The V gene is TRBV4-3, the J gene TRBJ1-5; no clear D. From germline, CDR1 is LGHNA and CDR2 YSLEER. The CDR3 length is 15 residues. Trimming took off 0 bases at V and 0 bases at J, with 6 bases between the two ends. This CDR3 reads CASSQDRVSNQPQHF. CDR3 DNA sequence: TGCGCCAGCAGCCAAGATCGGGTTAGCAATCAGCCCCAGCATTTT.

This clonotype came up a few times. J is TRBJ1-2 and V is TRBV12-3 or TRBV12-4; 8 bases map to TRBD1. The CDR3 contains 13 residues. Losses at the gene ends were 3 bases for V and 8 bases for J; bases not matched to a gene: 5. As DNA, the CDR3 is TGTGCCAGCAGTTTGGCGGACAGGGAAGGCTACACCTTC. Translating gives CASSLADREGYTF.

This clonotype was counted a few times. The chain couples TRBV4-3 to TRBJ1-5; D remains unclear. The V gene's germline CDR1 is LGHNA and CDR2 YSLEER. This CDR3 contains 17 residues. V was pared by 3 bases and J by 3 bases, with 18 bases between. DNA of the CDR3: TGCGCCAGCAGCCAGTCATATTATGAGTCATTCAATCAGCCCCAGCATTTT. Translated: CASSQSYYESFNQPQHF.

This chain connects TRBV7-2 to TRBJ2-2; TRBD1 might be the D (6 bases). V lost 6 bases and J lost 4, with 18 bases in between. The CDR3 runs 16 residues. Germline CDR1 is SGHTA and CDR2 is FQGNSA. CDR3 nucleotides: TGTGCCAGCAGAAAGCCGGGACAACGGGCCACCGGGGAGCTGTTTTTT. Residues: CASRKPGQRATGELFF.

This clonotype was observed a handful of times. In DNA, the CDR3 is TGTGCCAGCACTGCAGATAAGGGGGTCAGAGCCTACAATGAGCAGTTCTTC. Its translation: CASTADKGVRAYNEQFF. The chain carries TRBV6-2 or TRBV6-3 and TRBJ2-1, with D perhaps matching TRBD1 (6 bases). The CDR3 loop spans 17 amino acids. Germline V gene lookup returns CDR1 MNHEY and CDR2 SVGEGT. Trimming cost V 7 bases and J 2 bases, with 21 bases left between them.

The genes are TRBV5-1 and TRBJ2-5, with a tentative D call TRBD1 (6 bases). The better agreement between TRBJ2-7 and the DNA end casts doubt on the J call. The CDR3 contains 12 residues. Germline V gives CDR1 SGHRS, CDR2 YFSETQ. The DNA for the CDR3 is TGCGCCAGCTCCGGGACAAACTACGAGCAGTACTTC. Its translation: CASSGTNYEQYF.

This clonotype was seen only a few times. The rearrangement joins TRBV7-3 to TRBJ1-1; tentatively, D is TRBD1 (5 bases). V was clipped by 2 bases and J by 6 bases, with 13 bases between them. Germline values: CDR1 SGHTA, CDR2 FQGTGA. The CDR3 spans 14 residues. CDR3 amino acids: CASSLGHAPSEAFF. The CDR3 DNA reads as TGTGCCAGCAGCTTAGGACATGCTCCGTCTGAAGCTTTCTTT.

V gene TRBV7-2 combines with J gene TRBJ2-5, with TRBD1 as a possible D gene (6 bases). The J call is uncertain, as TRBJ2-7 better fits the DNA end. The germline gives CDR1 SGHTA, CDR2 FQGNSA. The CDR3 is 14 residues long. CDR3 in amino acids: CASSLMGASYEQYF. In DNA, the CDR3 is TGTGCCAGCAGCTTAATGGGGGCCAGCTACGAGCAGTACTTC.

Of note for this clonotype: At one boundary the junction diverges from the germline segment, which might be a read error. V usage is TRBV29-1 and J usage is TRBJ1-2; TRBD1 aligns across 9 bases. CDR1 SQVTM and CDR2 ANQGSEA come from the germline V gene. CDR3 size: 14 residues. Written as DNA, the CDR3 is TGCAGCGTTGGGGGACAGGGAGTGGAATATGACTACACCTTC. Translation: CSVGGQGVEYDYTF. The full variable domain, with the rest looked up from reference TRBV29-1 and TRBJ1-2, is SAVISQKPSRDICQRGTSLTIQCQVDSQVTMMFWYRQQPGQSLTLIATANQGSEATYESGFVIDKFPISRPNLTFSTLTVSNMSPEDSSIYLCSVGGQGVEYDYTFGSGTRLTVV.

The gene calls are TRBV7-9 and TRBJ2-1, with a possible D match to TRBD1 (6 bases). The CDR3 sequence is 13 residues long. V lost 5 bases and J 8 bases, leaving 13 bases between the germline ends. CDR1 and CDR2 from the germline V gene are SEHNR and FQNEAQ (reference sequence). CDR3 in amino acids: CASSPGQSDEQFF. The CDR3 DNA reads as TGTGCCAGCAGCCCCGGACAGTCCGATGAGCAGTTCTTC.